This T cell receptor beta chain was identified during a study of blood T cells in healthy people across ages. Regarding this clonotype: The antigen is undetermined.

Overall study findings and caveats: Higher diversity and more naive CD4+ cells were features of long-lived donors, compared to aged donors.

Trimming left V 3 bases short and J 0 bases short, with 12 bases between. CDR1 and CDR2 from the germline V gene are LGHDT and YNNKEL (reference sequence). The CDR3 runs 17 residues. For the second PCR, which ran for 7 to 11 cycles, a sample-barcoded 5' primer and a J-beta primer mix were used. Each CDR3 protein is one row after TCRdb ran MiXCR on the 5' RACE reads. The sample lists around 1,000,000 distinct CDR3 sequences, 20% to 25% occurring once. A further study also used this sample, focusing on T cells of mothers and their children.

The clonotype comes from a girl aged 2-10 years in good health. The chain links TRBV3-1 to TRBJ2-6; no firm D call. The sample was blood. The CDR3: CASSHRDGSSGANVLTF. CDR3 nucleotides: TGTGCCAGCAGCCACCGAGACGGTAGCTCTGGGGCCAACGTCCTGACTTTC.